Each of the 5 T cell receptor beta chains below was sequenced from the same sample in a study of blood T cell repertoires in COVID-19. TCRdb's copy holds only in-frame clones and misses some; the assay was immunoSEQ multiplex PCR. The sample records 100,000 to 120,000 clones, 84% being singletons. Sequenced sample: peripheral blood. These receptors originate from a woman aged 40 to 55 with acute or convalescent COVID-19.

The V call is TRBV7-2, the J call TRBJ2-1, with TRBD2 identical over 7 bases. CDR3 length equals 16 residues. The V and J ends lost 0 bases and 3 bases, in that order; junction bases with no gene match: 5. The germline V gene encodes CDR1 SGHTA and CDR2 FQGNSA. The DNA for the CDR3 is TGTGCCAGCAGCTTAGCGACTAGCAGATACTACAATGAGCAGTTCTTC. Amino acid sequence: CASSLATSRYYNEQFF.

Here the CDR3 DNA reads TGTGCCAGCAGCTTTAGCGGGGTCGCCAAAAACATTCAGTACTTC. Protein: CASSFSGVAKNIQYF. J is TRBJ2-4 and V is TRBV11-2; 8 nucleotides line up with TRBD2. This CDR3 contains 15 residues. V shed 3 bases, J shed 1 base, and the junction held 2 bases outside the gene matches. CDR1 SGHAT and CDR2 FQNNGV come from the germline V gene.

CDR3 residues: CASSLGVRRGGHETQYF. The CDR3 nucleotides are TGTGCCAGCAGCTTAGGGGTGCGGCGGGGGGGCCACGAGACCCAGTACTTC. The J gene is TRBJ2-5, the V gene TRBV7-2, with 9 bases matching TRBD2. The CDR3 length is 17 residues. The V gene's germline CDR1 is SGHTA and CDR2 FQGNSA. J was trimmed by 5 bases and V by 1 base; bases with no gene match: 11.

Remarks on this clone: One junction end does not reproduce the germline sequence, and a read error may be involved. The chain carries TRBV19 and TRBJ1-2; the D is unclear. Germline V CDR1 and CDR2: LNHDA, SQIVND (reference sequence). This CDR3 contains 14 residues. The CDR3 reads CASSNEGGNYGYTF. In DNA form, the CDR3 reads TGTGCCAGTAGTAACGAGGGTGGAAACTATGGTTACACCTTC.

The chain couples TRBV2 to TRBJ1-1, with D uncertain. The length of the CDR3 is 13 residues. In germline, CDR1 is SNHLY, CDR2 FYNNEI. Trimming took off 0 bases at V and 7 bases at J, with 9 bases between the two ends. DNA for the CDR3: TGTGCCAGCAGTGAAGCACAGAGCCTTGAAGCTTTCTTT. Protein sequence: CASSEAQSLEAFF.